The 20 T cell receptor beta chains listed next were all sequenced from one sample in a study of blood T cell repertoires in COVID-19. Measured with immunoSEQ multiplex PCR; TCRdb has only the in-frame clones, and not every one. There are 150,000 to 200,000 clones in the sample; 75% to 90% occur only once, and 2% to 2.5% lies in the top ten. The sequencing sample was made of PBMCs or T cells enriched from blood (not recorded which). The receptors derive from a woman between 25 and 40 years old who had recovered from COVID-19.

The gene calls are TRBV18 and TRBJ1-3; no clear D. Trimming removed 0 bases from V and 0 bases from J, with 9 bases in between. CDR3 size: 16 residues. Germline CDR1 reads KGHSH; CDR2 reads LQKENI. CDR3 DNA sequence: TGTGCCAGCTCACCACCGGTGGGCCTCTCTGGAAACACCATATATTTT. Amino acids: CASSPPVGLSGNTIYF.

The chain is built from TRBV6-5 and TRBJ1-6; the D is unclear. The length of the CDR3 is 15 residues. The germline V gene has CDR1 MNHEY and CDR2 SVGAGI. V lost 2 bases and J 7 bases, leaving 12 bases between the germline ends. CDR3 loop: CASSYADITNSPLHF. CDR3 coding DNA: TGTGCCAGCAGTTACGCCGATATAACAAATTCACCCCTCCACTTT.

The rearrangement joins TRBV19 to TRBJ2-5, with a tentative D call TRBD1 (5 bases). V lost 0 bases to trimming and J lost 2 bases, with 7 bases between them. This CDR3 comprises 14 residues. The germline V gene encodes CDR1 LNHDA and CDR2 SQIVND (reference sequence). CDR3 nucleotides: TGTGCCAGTAGTATAGAGACAGTACAAGAGACCCAGTACTTC. Translation gives CASSIETVQETQYF.

Regarding this clone: This sample includes further DNA sequences coding for the same CDR3. The chain carries TRBV19 and TRBJ1-1; D may be TRBD1 (6 bases). The CDR3 has 13 amino acids. Trimming stripped 4 bases from V and 3 bases from J, with 9 bases between. Germline lookup yields CDR1 LNHDA and CDR2 SQIVND (reference sequence). The CDR3 sequence is CASSTTGYTEAFF. The CDR3 nucleotides read TGTGCCAGTAGTACCACAGGGTACACTGAAGCTTTCTTT.

The V call is TRBV19, the J call TRBJ1-6; maybe TRBD1 (5 bases). This CDR3 comprises 17 residues. Germline CDR1 and CDR2: LNHDA and SQIVND (reference sequence). V was clipped by 2 bases and J by 5 bases, with 16 bases between them. The CDR3 nucleotides are TGTGCCAGTAGTATACAATTGTCGACAGCGAATAATTCACCCCTCCACTTT. This sequence encodes CASSIQLSTANNSPLHF.

CDR3 coding DNA: TGTGCCAGCAGCTTACTCACTCTAGCGGCAGCGGATACGCAGTATTTT. Residues: CASSLLTLAAADTQYF. The chain combines TRBV7-2 with TRBJ2-3, with TRBD2 matching 7 bases. Germline V gene data show CDR1 as SGHTA and CDR2 as FQGNSA. Trimming at V came to 2 bases and at J to 6 bases, leaving 11 bases not matched to a gene. The CDR3 has 16 amino acids.

The chain links TRBV20-1 to TRBJ1-1; 7 bases are a match to TRBD1. The CDR3 extends over 11 amino acids. The V gene's germline CDR1 is DFQATT and CDR2 SNEGSKA (reference sequence). With 3 bases clipped from V and 7 bases from J, the junction kept 2 bases outside the gene matches. The CDR3 coding sequence is TGCAGTGCTAGCACAGGGGTTGAAGCTTTCTTT. This gives the protein CSASTGVEAFF.

This clone was observed once. The chain links TRBV24-1 to TRBJ2-1, with 7 positions matching TRBD1. In germline, CDR1 is KGHDR, CDR2 SFDVKD. The CDR3 totals 14 residues. Trimming at V came to 7 bases and at J to 0 bases, leaving 2 bases not matched to a gene. CDR3 bases: TGTGCCACCAGCGACAGGGCCTCCTACAATGAGCAGTTCTTC. This encodes CATSDRASYNEQFF.

This clone was counted only a few times. V is TRBV29-1 and J is TRBJ1-6, with 10 bases matching TRBD1. J lost 7 bases, V lost 6 bases, and 3 bases had no gene match. The CDR3 length is 13 residues. Germline V gene lookup returns CDR1 SQVTM and CDR2 ANQGSEA. CDR3 coding DNA: TGCAGCGTCAGGACAGGGGGGAATTCACCCCTCCACTTT. Its protein is CSVRTGGNSPLHF.

V is TRBV28 and J is TRBJ1-5; D gene ambiguous. V was trimmed by 2 bases and J by 4 bases, leaving 12 bases between them. Germline V gives CDR1 MDHEN, CDR2 SYDVKM. The CDR3 sequence is 15 residues long. The CDR3 loop reads CASSLSGPTNQPQHF. The CDR3 coding sequence is TGTGCCAGCAGTTTAAGTGGGCCTACAAATCAGCCCCAGCATTTT.

The rearrangement links TRBV7-9 to TRBJ1-3, with 7 bases matching TRBD1. Trimming cost V 5 bases and J 0 bases; bases outside gene matches: 7. The CDR3 has 16 residues. Germline CDR1 SEHNR, CDR2 FQNEAQ (reference sequence). The CDR3: CASSTDRASSGNTIYF. The CDR3 coding sequence is TGTGCCAGCAGCACTGACAGGGCCTCCTCTGGAAACACCATATATTTT.

The chain combines TRBV7-9 with TRBJ1-3; TRBD1 aligns across 7 bases. The germline CDR1 and CDR2 sequences are SEHNR and FQNEAQ (reference sequence). This CDR3 spans 14 amino acids. V shed 5 bases and J 5 bases; nucleotides not matched to a gene: 6. The CDR3 here is CASSPSGQRNTIYF. In DNA form, the CDR3 reads TGTGCCAGCAGCCCATCGGGACAGCGAAACACCATATATTTT.

Comment on this clone: Distinct nucleotide sequences in the sample also encode this CDR3. The rearrangement links TRBV11-2 to TRBJ1-6; 7 bases match TRBD1. The germline gives CDR1 SGHAT, CDR2 FQNNGV. This CDR3 has 14 amino acids. Trimming removed 5 bases from V and 5 bases from J; junction bases left unmatched: 3. Written as DNA, the CDR3 is TGTGCCAGCAGCCACAGGGGAAATAATTCACCCCTCCACTTT. Protein product: CASSHRGNNSPLHF. The entire variable domain, with the rest obtained from reference TRBV11-2 and TRBJ1-6, is as follows: EAGVAQSPRYKIIEKRQSVAFWCNPISGHATLYWYQQILGQGPKLLIQFQNNGVVDDSQLPKDRFSAERLKGVDSTLKIQPAKLEDSAVYLCASSHRGNNSPLHFGNGTRLTVT.

The chain is built from TRBV25-1 and TRBJ1-2; no clear D. The CDR3 sequence is 13 residues long. Trimming shortened V by 3 bases and J by 8 bases, and 13 bases separated the two germline ends. CDR1 is MGHDK and CDR2 is SYGVNS in the germline V gene. The CDR3 sequence: CASSDAAGIGYTF. The DNA of the CDR3 is TGTGCCAGCAGTGATGCCGCGGGGATCGGCTACACCTTC.

The rearrangement links TRBV5-6 to TRBJ2-2, with 8 bases aligning to TRBD1. Germline V gene data show CDR1 as SGHDT and CDR2 as YYEEEE. The CDR3 has 16 residues. Trimming at V came to 0 bases and at J to 8 bases, leaving 9 bases not matched to a gene. The CDR3 sequence is CASSLGTGSSAGELFF. The DNA for the CDR3 is TGTGCCAGCAGCTTGGGGACAGGGAGCTCGGCTGGGGAGCTGTTTTTT. The whole variable domain, filled in from reference TRBV5-6 and TRBJ2-2, reads DAGVTQSPTHLIKTRGQQVTLRCSPKSGHDTVSWYQQALGQGPQFIFQYYEEEERQRGNFPDRFSGHQFPNYSSELNVNALLLGDSALYLCASSLGTGSSAGELFFGEGSRLTVL.

The chain combines TRBV4-2 with TRBJ1-3, with a weak D call TRBD1 (6 bases). In germline, CDR1 is LGHNA, CDR2 YNFKEQ. V was pared by 5 bases and J by 0 bases, with 17 bases between. The CDR3 is 17 residues long. CDR3 protein: CASSYIQGMSSGNTIYF. The CDR3 nucleotides are TGTGCCAGCAGCTATATACAGGGCATGAGCTCTGGAAACACCATATATTTT.

This sequence joins TRBV7-2 and TRBJ2-2, with 7 positions matching TRBD1. The CDR3 spans 14 residues. Germline trimming cut 5 bases from V and 7 bases from J; bases unmatched to any gene: 7. From germline, CDR1 is SGHTA and CDR2 FQGNSA. The CDR3 DNA follows: TGTGCCAGCAGCCAGACAGGGTTAGGCGGGGAGCTGTTTTTT. Amino acid sequence: CASSQTGLGGELFF.

The chain couples TRBV24-1 to TRBJ1-6; 7 nucleotides line up with TRBD1. The CDR3 spans 13 residues. V shed 10 bases, J shed 8 bases, and the junction held 7 bases outside the gene matches. CDR1 and CDR2 (germline): KGHDR, SFDVKD. Here the CDR3 reads CATSQGTYSPLHF. Here the CDR3 DNA reads TGTGCCACTTCACAGGGGACTTATTCACCCCTCCACTTT.

The rearrangement joins TRBV3-1 (or the pseudogene TRBV3-2) to TRBJ1-2, with D hard to call. The CDR3 is 11 residues long. Germline V gives CDR1 LGHDT, CDR2 YNNKEL (reference sequence). V was trimmed by 2 bases and J by 5 bases, leaving 3 bases between them. The CDR3 DNA reads as TGTGCCAGCAGCCAACTGTATGGCTACACCTTC. As protein: CASSQLYGYTF.

CDR3 coding DNA: TGTGCCAGCAGTTACTTTACCACGGGCGGGGAGCTGTTTTTT. Translated: CASSYFTTGGELFF. The chain couples TRBV6-5 to TRBJ2-2; no definite D call. Looked up from germline, CDR1 is MNHEY and CDR2 is SVGAGI. V lost 1 base to trimming and J lost 7 bases, with 10 bases between them. The length of the CDR3 is 14 residues.